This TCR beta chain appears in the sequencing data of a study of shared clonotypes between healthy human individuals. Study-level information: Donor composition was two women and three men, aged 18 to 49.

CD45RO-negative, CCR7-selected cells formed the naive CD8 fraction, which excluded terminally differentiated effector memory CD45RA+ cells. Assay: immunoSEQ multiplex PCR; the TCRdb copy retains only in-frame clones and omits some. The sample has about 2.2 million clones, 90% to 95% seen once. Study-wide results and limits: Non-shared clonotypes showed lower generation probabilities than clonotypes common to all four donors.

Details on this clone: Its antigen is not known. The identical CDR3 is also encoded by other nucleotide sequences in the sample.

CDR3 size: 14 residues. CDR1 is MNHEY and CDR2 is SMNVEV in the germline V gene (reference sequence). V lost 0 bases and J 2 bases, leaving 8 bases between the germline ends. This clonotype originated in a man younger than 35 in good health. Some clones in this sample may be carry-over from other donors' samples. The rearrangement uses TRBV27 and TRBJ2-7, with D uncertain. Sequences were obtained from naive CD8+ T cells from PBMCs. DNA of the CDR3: TGTGCCAGCAGTTTATCTGGCAGAGCCTACGAGCAGTACTTC. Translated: CASSLSGRAYEQYF.